The 25 T cell receptor beta chains in this list originate from one sample, sequenced in a study of Ad26.COV2.S vaccination and SARS-CoV-2 variants. Sequencing was performed with immunoSEQ multiplex PCR; in TCRdb, only in-frame clones are kept and a portion is missing. The table records 300,000 to 350,000 clones, 85% to 90% of them present only once. Treatment reported: around 19 received Ad26.COV2.S at low or high dose, single or two shots; 5 received placebo; per-sample allocation not given. The samples were gathered on day 63 after the first injection of vaccine or placebo. The specimen was peripheral blood, collected in a trial of Ad26.COV2.S vaccine versus placebo. The receptors shown here come from a person aged 18 to 59 who received the Ad26.COV2.S COVID-19 vaccine or a placebo.

Comments on this clone: The sample carries other DNA sequences with the same CDR3. The V gene is TRBV19, the J gene TRBJ1-2, with D maybe TRBD1 (5 bases). Between the trimmed V and J ends, which lost 4 bases and 2 bases, there was a span of 8 bases. This CDR3 contains 13 residues. Germline V gene sequence: CDR1 LNHDA, CDR2 SQIVND (reference sequence). The CDR3 loop is CASSRGSNYGYTF. The CDR3 DNA follows: TGTGCCAGTAGTAGGGGGTCAAACTATGGCTACACCTTC.

The V and J genes are TRBV2 and TRBJ2-3; 9 positions agree with TRBD2. Germline trimming cut 7 bases from V and 4 bases from J; bases unmatched to any gene: 9. Germline assignment: CDR1 SNHLY and CDR2 FYNNEI. This CDR3 is built from 15 residues. CDR3 nucleotide sequence: TGTGCCAGCACCTACTCCAGCGGGAGGTCAGATACGCAGTATTTT. Protein sequence: CASTYSSGRSDTQYF. The full variable domain, its missing parts supplied by reference TRBV2 and TRBJ2-3, is EPEVTQTPSHQVTQMGQEVILRCVPISNHLYFYWYRQILGQKVEFLVSFYNNEISEKSEIFDDQFSVERPDGSNFTLKIRSTKLEDSAMYFCASTYSSGRSDTQYFGPGTRLTVL.

On this clone itself: Mismatch with germline at one junction end may stem from a read error. The V call is TRBV12-3 or TRBV12-4, the J call TRBJ1-2; D not resolved. The CDR3 contains 8 residues. The CDR3 region has the DNA TGTGCCAGCAGTCCCGACATGTTC. This translates into CASSPDMF.

The chain is built from TRBV12-3 or TRBV12-4 and TRBJ1-2, with a possible D match to TRBD1 (6 bases). Trimming took off 6 bases at V and 7 bases at J, with 15 bases between the two ends. The CDR3 has 13 amino acids. The CDR3 coding sequence is TGTGCCAGCAGCAAAAGGGGGGCGTTTGGCTACACCTTC. Translation: CASSKRGAFGYTF.

J is TRBJ2-5 and V is TRBV6-5; the D gene is possibly TRBD2 (5 bases). The germline V gene has CDR1 MNHEY and CDR2 SVGAGI. The V gene lost 7 bases and the J gene lost 2 bases, with 14 bases spanning the gap. This CDR3 has 14 amino acids. The CDR3 bases are TGTGCCAGCACCCCATGGAGCGGACAAGAGACCCAGTACTTC. Protein sequence: CASTPWSGQETQYF.

The rearrangement joins TRBV4-1 to TRBJ1-1, with 7 bases fitting TRBD1. V lost 3 bases and J lost 10; bases outside the gene matches: 5. There are 12 residues in the CDR3. The germline CDR1 and CDR2 sequences are MGHRA and YSYEKL. DNA for the CDR3: TGCGCCAGCAGCCATCTGCAGGGGGGAGCTTTCTTT. Translation: CASSHLQGGAFF.

The chain combines TRBV9 with TRBJ1-6, with a possible D match to TRBD1 (6 bases). The CDR3 spans 16 residues. Per the germline V gene, CDR1 is SGDLS and CDR2 is YYNGEE. Trimming left V 0 bases short and J 5 bases short, with 12 bases between. For the CDR3, the DNA is TGTGCCAGCAGCGTAGGTGGGGGCGATAATAATTCACCCCTCCACTTT. It is translated as CASSVGGGDNNSPLHF.

V usage is TRBV7-9 and J usage is TRBJ1-5, with D perhaps TRBD1 (6 bases). CDR1 and CDR2 (germline): SEHNR, FQNEAQ (reference sequence). The CDR3 length is 15 residues. The germline V and J ends were trimmed by 4 bases and 0 bases, with 10 bases remaining between them. CDR3 amino acids: CASSSRTDSNQPQHF. The CDR3 region has the DNA TGTGCCAGCAGCTCTAGGACAGATAGCAATCAGCCCCAGCATTTT.

V usage is TRBV29-1 and J usage is TRBJ2-7; D tentatively reads TRBD1 or TRBD2 (7 bases each). CDR3 length: 14 residues. CDR1 is SQVTM, CDR2 ANQGSEA, per germline. Trimming stripped 4 bases from V and 4 bases from J, with 17 bases between. The DNA of the CDR3 is TGCAGCGTTGTTCCAGGGGGGGTCCCTTACGAGCAGTACTTC. Its protein is CSVVPGGVPYEQYF.

The chain recombines TRBV6-2 or TRBV6-3 with TRBJ1-1, with D maybe TRBD1 (5 bases). The germline V and J ends were trimmed by 0 bases and 6 bases, with 11 bases remaining between them. The CDR3 contains 14 residues. The germline V gene encodes CDR1 MNHEY and CDR2 SVGEGT. The CDR3 is CASSYSAGRSEAFF. The DNA of the CDR3 is TGTGCCAGCAGTTACTCGGCAGGGAGGTCTGAAGCTTTCTTT.

The V call is TRBV6-5, the J call TRBJ1-1; D uncertain. The V gene lost 4 bases and the J gene lost 1 base, with 10 bases spanning the gap. CDR3 size: 14 residues. Germline V gives CDR1 MNHEY, CDR2 SVGAGI. CDR3 sequence (DNA): TGTGCCAGCAGTTCAAACAGATGGAACACTGAAGCTTTCTTT. As protein: CASSSNRWNTEAFF.

The gene calls are TRBV5-1 and TRBJ1-1, with D perhaps matching TRBD1 (5 bases). V dropped 5 bases and J dropped 5 bases, with 10 bases sitting between them. Germline CDR1 reads SGHRS; CDR2 reads YFSETQ. This CDR3 has 12 amino acids. Here the CDR3 DNA reads TGCGCCAGCAGGGGGCGCGAGACTGAAGCTTTCTTT. Translated: CASRGRETEAFF.

This clone is a singleton in its sample. The chain joins TRBV4-3 to TRBJ2-4, with 7 bases matching TRBD1. This CDR3 is built from 19 residues. Per the germline V gene, CDR1 is LGHNA and CDR2 is YSLEER. J was trimmed by 0 bases and V by 1 base; bases with no gene match: 12. CDR3 region: CASSQGTGRGMLAKNIQYF. In nucleotides, the CDR3 is TGCGCCAGCAGCCAAGGGACAGGTCGAGGGATGCTAGCCAAAAACATTCAGTACTTC.

The V and J genes are TRBV9 and TRBJ2-5, with TRBD1 identical over 11 bases. Per germline, CDR1 SGDLS and CDR2 YYNGEE. V lost 3 bases to trimming and J lost 5 bases; unmatched junction nucleotides: 12. The CDR3 is 17 residues long. The CDR3 sequence: CASSDGQGASPSETQYF. DNA of the CDR3: TGTGCCAGCAGCGATGGACAGGGGGCGAGTCCCTCGGAGACCCAGTACTTC.

The chain uses TRBV7-9 and TRBJ2-1, with unresolved D. Per the germline V gene, CDR1 is SEHNR and CDR2 is FQNEAQ (reference sequence). Trimming took off 5 bases at V and 4 bases at J, with 9 bases between the two ends. This CDR3 contains 13 residues. The DNA of the CDR3 is TGTGCCAGCAGCCCCACCCAATACAATGAGCAGTTCTTC. Translating it yields CASSPTQYNEQFF.

This sequence joins TRBV9 and TRBJ1-1, with a weak D call TRBD1 (5 bases). This CDR3 is 14 amino acids long. Deletions cut 3 bases from V and 1 base from J, with 10 bases between. The V gene's germline CDR1 is SGDLS and CDR2 YYNGEE. The chain's CDR3 is CASSESQGNTEAFF. The CDR3 DNA sequence: TGTGCCAGCAGCGAGTCGCAGGGGAACACTGAAGCTTTCTTT.

V usage is TRBV4-1 and J usage is TRBJ1-1, with 9 bases fitting TRBD1. This CDR3 is built from 14 residues. Trimming cost V 3 bases and J 4 bases; bases outside gene matches: 3. CDR1 is MGHRA and CDR2 is YSYEKL in the germline V gene. CDR3 nucleotides: TGCGCCAGCAGCCACGGACAGGGGTTCACTGAAGCTTTCTTT. Amino acids: CASSHGQGFTEAFF.

The V gene is TRBV9, the J gene TRBJ2-1; unclear D gene. CDR3 size: 14 residues. With 5 bases removed from V and 5 bases from J, the gap between germline ends came to 14 bases. Germline CDR1 is SGDLS and CDR2 is YYNGEE. CDR3 amino acids: CASSRATQNNEQFF. The DNA of the CDR3 is TGTGCCAGCAGTCGGGCAACTCAAAACAATGAGCAGTTCTTC.

V and J are TRBV5-1 and TRBJ2-3; possibly TRBD2 for D (6 bases). The CDR3 loop spans 14 amino acids. The ends were cut back, 0 bases at V and 4 bases at J, with 9 bases in the middle. Looked up from germline, CDR1 is SGHRS and CDR2 is YFSETQ. CDR3 in amino acids: CASSLASEADTQYF. The CDR3 region has the DNA TGCGCCAGCAGCTTGGCTAGCGAGGCAGATACGCAGTATTTT.

The V gene is TRBV6-6, the J gene TRBJ2-5; D tentatively reads TRBD1 or TRBD2 (6 bases each). The CDR3 is 14 amino acids. The germline V gene encodes CDR1 MNHNY and CDR2 SVGAGI (reference sequence). Trimming stripped 0 bases from V and 5 bases from J, with 10 bases between. CDR3 sequence: CASSYSQGRETQYF. The CDR3 DNA reads TGTGCCAGCAGTTACTCGCAGGGGAGGGAGACCCAGTACTTC.

A word on this clone: Other DNA sequences from this sample encode an identical CDR3 as well. V gene TRBV6-5 combines with J gene TRBJ1-1, with D hard to call. The CDR3 runs 13 residues. Germline V CDR1 and CDR2: MNHEY, SVGAGI. V was shortened by 0 bases and J by 2 bases, with 4 bases between the two germline ends. In DNA form, the CDR3 reads TGTGCCAGCAGTTACTCAGTAAACACTGAAGCTTTCTTT. Translated, it gives CASSYSVNTEAFF.

This rearrangement joins TRBV6-2 or TRBV6-3 to TRBJ1-1; TRBD1 matches 10 bases. Trimming at V came to 7 bases and at J to 5 bases, leaving 13 bases not matched to a gene. Germline assignment: CDR1 MNHEY and CDR2 SVGEGT. The CDR3 spans 16 residues. CDR3 loop: CASTPITGQGTTEAFF. In DNA form, the CDR3 reads TGTGCCAGCACCCCGATTACGGGACAGGGGACAACTGAAGCTTTCTTT.

The chain is built from TRBV7-2 and TRBJ2-5, with 8 bases lining up with TRBD2. The CDR3 contains 16 residues. V trimming: 0 bases; J trimming: 9 bases; junction bases outside the gene matches: 12. Germline CDR1 SGHTA, CDR2 FQGNSA. CDR3 amino acids: CASSLAGGGTPRPQYF. The CDR3 DNA reads TGTGCCAGCAGCTTAGCGGGCGGGGGGACCCCTAGGCCCCAGTACTTC.

J is TRBJ1-3 and V is TRBV9; TRBD1 is a possible D gene (6 bases). Germline CDR1 SGDLS, CDR2 YYNGEE. The CDR3 is 15 residues long. V gave up 3 bases and J gave up 4 bases, with 14 bases separating them. CDR3 nucleotide sequence: TGTGCCAGCAGCGCTTCAGGGGAGAGCGGAAACACCATATATTTT. Its translation: CASSASGESGNTIYF.

DNA of the CDR3: TGTGCCAGCAGCTTGGTTGAGGGGCAGATGAACACTGAAGCTTTCTTT. Amino acid sequence: CASSLVEGQMNTEAFF. The genes are TRBV5-5 and TRBJ1-1, with D perhaps TRBD1 (5 bases). The germline V gene has CDR1 SGHKS and CDR2 YYEKEE (reference sequence). The CDR3 spans 16 residues. V was pared by 0 bases and J by 0 bases, with 12 bases between.